Included here is one T cell receptor beta chain sequence, with context. Its antigen remains unidentified. The CDR3 loop spans 16 amino acids. The trim removed 7 bases at V and 7 bases at J, leaving 15 bases unmatched. Germline loops: CDR1 MDHEN, CDR2 SYDVKM. The sample comes from a study of response to subunit inactivated influenza vaccine. Study results and limitations: Each seasonal flu vaccination may recruit only limited new T cells, authors suggested.

TCRdb passed the RT-PCR reads through MiXCR, listing each CDR3 protein once. The data show some 480,000 distinct CDR3 sequences, 9.5% to 12% seen once. The V call is TRBV28, the J call TRBJ2-1, with 8 positions matching TRBD2. This TCR was sampled from a man in his forties or fifties who received an inactivated influenza vaccine. The sample in question was PBMCs from blood, obtained roughly 6 weeks after vaccination. Written as DNA, the CDR3 is TGTGCCAGCAACCCGCCGGGGGGGGCGTTTCGGAATGAGCAGTTCTTC. This sequence encodes CASNPPGGAFRNEQFF.